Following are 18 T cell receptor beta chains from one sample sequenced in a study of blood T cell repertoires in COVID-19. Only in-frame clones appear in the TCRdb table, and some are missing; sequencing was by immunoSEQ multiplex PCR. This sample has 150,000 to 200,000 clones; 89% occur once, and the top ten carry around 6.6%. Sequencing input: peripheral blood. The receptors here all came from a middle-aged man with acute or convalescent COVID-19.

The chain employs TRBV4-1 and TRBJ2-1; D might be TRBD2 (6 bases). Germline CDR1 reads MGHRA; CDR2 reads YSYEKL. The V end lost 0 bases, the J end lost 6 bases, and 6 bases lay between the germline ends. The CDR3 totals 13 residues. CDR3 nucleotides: TGCGCCAGCAGCCAAGAGGGGGGCAATGAGCAGTTCTTC. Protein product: CASSQEGGNEQFF.

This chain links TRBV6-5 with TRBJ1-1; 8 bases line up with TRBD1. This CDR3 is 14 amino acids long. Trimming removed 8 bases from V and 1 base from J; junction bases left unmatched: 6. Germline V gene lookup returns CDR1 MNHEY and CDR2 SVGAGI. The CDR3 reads CASVTTGENTEAFF. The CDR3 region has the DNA TGTGCCAGCGTAACGACAGGGGAGAACACTGAAGCTTTCTTT.

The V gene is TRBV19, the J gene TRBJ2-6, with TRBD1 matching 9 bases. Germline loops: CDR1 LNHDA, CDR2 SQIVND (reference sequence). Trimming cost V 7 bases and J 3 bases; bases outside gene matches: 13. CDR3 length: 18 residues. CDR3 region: CASTGRDRVFFGANVLTF. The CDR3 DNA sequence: TGTGCCAGTACGGGGAGGGACAGGGTATTTTTTGGGGCCAACGTCCTGACTTTC.

The CDR3 loop is CASSLRGPGTDNSPLHF. The CDR3 bases are TGTGCCAGCTCACTTAGAGGGCCCGGGACAGATAATTCACCCCTCCACTTT. The chain combines TRBV18 with TRBJ1-6; 7 positions match TRBD1. This CDR3 comprises 17 residues. The V gene's germline CDR1 is KGHSH and CDR2 LQKENI. The junction had 11 bases not matched to a gene; V was cut back by 4 bases and J by 5 bases.

The CDR3 loop is CASSATGGRTLTGELFF. DNA of the CDR3: TGTGCCAGCAGTGCTACAGGGGGACGGACGTTGACCGGGGAGCTGTTTTTT. The V and J genes are TRBV28 and TRBJ2-2; 8 bases map to TRBD1. Germline V CDR1 and CDR2: MDHEN, SYDVKM. Losses at the gene ends were 5 bases for V and 5 bases for J; bases not matched to a gene: 13. The CDR3 is 17 amino acids.

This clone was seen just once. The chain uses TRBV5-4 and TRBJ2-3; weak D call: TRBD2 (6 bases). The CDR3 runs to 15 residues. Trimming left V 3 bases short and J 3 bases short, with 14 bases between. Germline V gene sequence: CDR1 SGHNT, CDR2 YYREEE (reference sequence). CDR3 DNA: TGTGCCAGCAGCTCCTCTGGGGGGACTACAGATACGCAGTATTTT. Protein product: CASSSSGGTTDTQYF.

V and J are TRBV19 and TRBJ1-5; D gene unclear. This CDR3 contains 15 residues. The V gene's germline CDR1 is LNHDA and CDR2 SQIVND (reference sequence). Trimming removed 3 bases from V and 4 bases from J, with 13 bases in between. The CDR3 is CASSIVPQMNQPQHF. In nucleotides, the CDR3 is TGTGCCAGTAGTATCGTTCCGCAGATGAATCAGCCCCAGCATTTT.

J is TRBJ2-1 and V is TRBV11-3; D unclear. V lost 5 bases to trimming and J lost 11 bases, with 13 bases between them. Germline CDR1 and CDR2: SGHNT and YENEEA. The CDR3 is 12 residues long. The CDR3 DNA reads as TGTGCCAGCAGCATGATGGGCTCGAAGCAGTTCTTC. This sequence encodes CASSMMGSKQFF.

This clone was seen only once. The CDR3 region is CASSIGGTPSTDTQYF. The DNA for the CDR3 is TGTGCCAGTAGTATAGGAGGCACCCCGAGCACAGATACGCAGTATTTT. J is TRBJ2-3 and V is TRBV19; D is unclear. This CDR3 has 16 residues. CDR1 and CDR2 (germline): LNHDA, SQIVND (reference sequence). Trimming removed 1 base from V and 0 bases from J, with 11 bases in between.

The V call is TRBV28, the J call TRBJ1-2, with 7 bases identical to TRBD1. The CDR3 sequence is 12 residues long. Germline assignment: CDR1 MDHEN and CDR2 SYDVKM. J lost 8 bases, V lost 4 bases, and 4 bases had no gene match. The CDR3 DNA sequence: TGTGCCAGCAGTTCGACAGGGTTGGGCTACACCTTC. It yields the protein CASSSTGLGYTF.

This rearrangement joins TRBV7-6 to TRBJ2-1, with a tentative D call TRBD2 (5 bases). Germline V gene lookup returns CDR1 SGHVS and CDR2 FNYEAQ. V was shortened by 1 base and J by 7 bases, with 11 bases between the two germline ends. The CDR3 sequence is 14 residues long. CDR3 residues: CASSLGAGGNEQFF. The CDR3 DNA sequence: TGTGCCAGCAGCTTAGGGGCCGGAGGTAATGAGCAGTTCTTC.

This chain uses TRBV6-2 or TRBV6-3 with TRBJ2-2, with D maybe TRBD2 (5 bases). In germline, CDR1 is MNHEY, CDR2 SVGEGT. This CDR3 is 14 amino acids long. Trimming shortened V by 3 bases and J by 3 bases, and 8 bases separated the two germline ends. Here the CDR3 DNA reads TGTGCCAGCAGTTATCTAGCTTACACCGGGGAGCTGTTTTTT. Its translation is CASSYLAYTGELFF.

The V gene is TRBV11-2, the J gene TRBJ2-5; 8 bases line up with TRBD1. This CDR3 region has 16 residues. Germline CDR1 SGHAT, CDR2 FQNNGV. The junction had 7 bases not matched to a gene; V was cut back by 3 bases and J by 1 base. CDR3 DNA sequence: TGTGCCAGCAGCTTCGGAACGGACAGGGCCCAAGAGACCCAGTACTTC. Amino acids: CASSFGTDRAQETQYF. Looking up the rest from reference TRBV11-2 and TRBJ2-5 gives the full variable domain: EAGVAQSPRYKIIEKRQSVAFWCNPISGHATLYWYQQILGQGPKLLIQFQNNGVVDDSQLPKDRFSAERLKGVDSTLKIQPAKLEDSAVYLCASSFGTDRAQETQYFGPGTRLLVL.

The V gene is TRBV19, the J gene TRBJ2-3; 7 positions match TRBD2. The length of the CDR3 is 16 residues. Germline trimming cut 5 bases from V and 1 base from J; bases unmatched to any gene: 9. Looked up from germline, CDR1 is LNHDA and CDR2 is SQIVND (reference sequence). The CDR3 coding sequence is TGTGCCAGTAGTGCCGCACTAGCGCCCCGCACAGATACGCAGTATTTT. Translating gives CASSAALAPRTDTQYF.

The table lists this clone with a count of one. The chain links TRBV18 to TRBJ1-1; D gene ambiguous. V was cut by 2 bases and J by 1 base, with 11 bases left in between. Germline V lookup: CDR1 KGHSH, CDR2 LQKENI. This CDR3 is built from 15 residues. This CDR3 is CASSPEVTGNTEAFF. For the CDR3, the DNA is TGTGCCAGCTCACCAGAGGTAACGGGGAACACTGAAGCTTTCTTT.

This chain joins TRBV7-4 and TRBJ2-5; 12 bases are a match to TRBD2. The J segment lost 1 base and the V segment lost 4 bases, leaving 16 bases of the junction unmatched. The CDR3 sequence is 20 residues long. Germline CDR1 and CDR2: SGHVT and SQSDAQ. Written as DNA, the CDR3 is TGTGCCAGCAGCTCCAACCCCCCCCGCAGGACTAGCGGGACCCAAGAGACCCAGTACTTC. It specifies CASSSNPPRRTSGTQETQYF.

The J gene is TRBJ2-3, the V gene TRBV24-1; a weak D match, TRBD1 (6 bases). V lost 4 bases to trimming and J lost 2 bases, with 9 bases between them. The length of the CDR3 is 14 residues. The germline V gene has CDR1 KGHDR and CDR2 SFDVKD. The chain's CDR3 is CATSEGDITDTQYF. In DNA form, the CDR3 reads TGTGCCACCAGTGAGGGGGACATCACAGATACGCAGTATTTT.

CDR3 nucleotide sequence: TGCGCCAGCAGCGCGGACAGCCTAGGGGGCTATGGCTACACCTTC. Residues: CASSADSLGGYGYTF. The chain joins TRBV5-1 to TRBJ1-2; maybe TRBD1 (6 bases). This CDR3 is 15 amino acids long. Per germline, CDR1 SGHRS and CDR2 YFSETQ. Trimming left V 4 bases short and J 4 bases short, with 17 bases between.